These 25 T cell receptor beta chains came from one sample sequenced in a study of T cells in Graves' hyperthyroidism and ophthalmopathy. Amplification of TCR beta CDR3 regions was performed using RNA transcripts as template. The study used the HTBI primer set for a first-round RT-PCR of the TCR CDR3. TCRdb re-analysed the multiplex PCR reads in MiXCR, keeping a single row per CDR3 protein. The data show 660,000 or so distinct CDR3 sequences, with roughly 20% seen just once and approximately 30% held by the top ten. Specimen: blood. These receptors were obtained from a man aged 30-40 years with Graves' ophthalmopathy.

V usage is TRBV3-1 and J usage is TRBJ2-1, with D maybe TRBD2 (6 bases). The V gene's germline CDR1 is LGHDT and CDR2 YNNKEL (reference sequence). This CDR3 has 14 amino acids. V was pared by 7 bases and J by 1 base, with 11 bases between. For the CDR3, the DNA is TGTGCCAGCAACATGGGACTGTCCTACAATGAGCAGTTCTTC. Translation: CASNMGLSYNEQFF.

The V gene is TRBV3-1, the J gene TRBJ2-3, with 8 bases matching TRBD2. J lost 5 bases, V lost 5 bases, and 6 bases had no gene match. Germline CDR1 reads LGHDT; CDR2 reads YNNKEL (reference sequence). CDR3 length equals 14 residues. CDR3 DNA: TGTGCCAGCAGCTTCGGACTAGCTGTAGATACGCAGTATTTT. Residues: CASSFGLAVDTQYF.

V gene TRBV4-2 combines with J gene TRBJ2-5, with TRBD2 identical over 7 bases. Germline trimming cut 0 bases from V and 4 bases from J; bases unmatched to any gene: 5. Germline V gene lookup returns CDR1 LGHNA and CDR2 YNFKEQ. The CDR3 spans 15 residues. The CDR3 loop reads CASSQDGGVGETQYF. CDR3 nucleotide sequence: TGTGCCAGCAGCCAAGATGGGGGGGTTGGAGAGACCCAGTACTTC.

The chain has TRBV28 and TRBJ1-6; no definite D call. Trimming shortened V by 6 bases and J by 10 bases, and 13 bases separated the two germline ends. Germline assignment: CDR1 MDHEN and CDR2 SYDVKM. There are 13 residues in the CDR3. CDR3 loop: CASSAAVGSPLHF. CDR3 DNA: TGTGCCAGCAGCGCAGCCGTCGGATCACCCCTCCACTTT.

This clonotype turned up a few times. V usage is TRBV28 and J usage is TRBJ1-2, with 10 nucleotides matching TRBD1. The CDR3 is 15 amino acids. Trimming removed 4 bases from V and 2 bases from J; junction bases left unmatched: 4. Germline CDR1 and CDR2: MDHEN and SYDVKM. The CDR3 sequence is CASSWDRGKNYGYTF. In DNA, the CDR3 is TGTGCCAGCAGTTGGGACAGGGGTAAAAACTATGGCTACACCTTC.

The DNA for the CDR3 is TGTGCCAGCAGCCCCTCACCGAATTGGGGTGAGCAGTTCTTC. Translating gives CASSPSPNWGEQFF. The V and J genes are TRBV14 and TRBJ2-1; D is ambiguous. Germline CDR1 and CDR2: SGHDN and FVKESK. V shed 4 bases and J shed 9 bases, with 16 bases lying between them. The CDR3 is made up of 14 amino acids.

The V gene is TRBV7-2, the J gene TRBJ2-3, with TRBD1 matching 8 bases. The CDR3 is made up of 14 amino acids. V was clipped by 4 bases and J by 4 bases; unmatched bases: 4. Germline V CDR1 and CDR2: SGHTA, FQGNSA. DNA for the CDR3: TGTGCCAGCAGCTCGCGACAGGGGCCAGATACGCAGTATTTT. Amino acids: CASSSRQGPDTQYF.

For the CDR3, the DNA is TGTGCCTGGAGGAAGAGGGACGAAATATGGGAGACCCAGTACTTC. Translation gives CAWRKRDEIWETQYF. The V call is TRBV30, the J call TRBJ2-5; D possibly matches TRBD1 or TRBD2 (5 bases each). The CDR3 sequence is 15 residues long. With 3 bases removed from V and 5 bases from J, the gap between germline ends came to 19 bases. The germline gives CDR1 GTSNPN, CDR2 SVGIG (reference sequence).

This rearrangement joins TRBV19 to TRBJ1-2; a possible D gene is TRBD1 (6 bases). Germline CDR1 reads LNHDA; CDR2 reads SQIVND (reference sequence). V dropped 6 bases and J dropped 0 bases, with 17 bases sitting between them. The CDR3 has 16 amino acids. DNA for the CDR3: TGTGCCAGTAGCAACCGTCGGGACACGACTAACTATGGCTACACCTTC. Translated: CASSNRRDTTNYGYTF. Looking up the rest from reference TRBV19 and TRBJ1-2 gives the full variable domain: DGGITQSPKYLFRKEGQNVTLSCEQNLNHDAMYWYRQDPGQGLRLIYYSQIVNDFQKGDIAEGYSVSREKKESFPLTVTSAQKNPTAFYLCASSNRRDTTNYGYTFGSGTRLTVV.

This chain joins TRBV6-1 and TRBJ2-1; 11 bases are a match to TRBD1. Germline-derived CDR1 and CDR2 are MNHNS and SASEGT. CDR3 length: 15 amino acids. V shed 6 bases, J shed 6 bases, and the junction held 7 bases outside the gene matches. For the CDR3, the DNA is TGTGCCAGCAGCCACCCGGGACAGGGGGGCAATGAGCAGTTCTTC. Its protein is CASSHPGQGGNEQFF.

This clonotype was picked up a small number of times. The chain is built from TRBV19 and TRBJ2-1; D is ambiguous. Germline CDR1 is LNHDA and CDR2 is SQIVND (reference sequence). Trimming removed 2 bases at V and 0 bases at J, with 8 bases between. The CDR3 consists of 15 residues. The CDR3 spells CASSIIPGSYNEQFF. The CDR3, as DNA: TGTGCCAGTAGTATAATTCCCGGCTCCTACAATGAGCAGTTCTTC.

This clonotype turned up a few times. The CDR3 nucleotides read TGTGCCAGCAGCTTCGGGACTCAAGCCTACGAGCAGTACTTC. Translating it yields CASSFGTQAYEQYF. The chain recombines TRBV5-6 with TRBJ2-7, with a possible D match to TRBD2 (6 bases). Germline values: CDR1 SGHDT, CDR2 YYEEEE. V lost 2 bases to trimming and J lost 2 bases, with 11 bases between them. The CDR3 has 14 residues.

V and J are TRBV20-1 and TRBJ2-7; D is possibly TRBD2 (5 bases). V lost 4 bases and J lost 0, with 10 bases in between. The CDR3 consists of 13 residues. Germline assignment: CDR1 DFQATT and CDR2 SNEGSKA (reference sequence). CDR3 sequence (DNA): TGCAGTGCTATTTTTAGCGACTCCTACGAGCAGTACTTC. It translates to CSAIFSDSYEQYF.

This clonotype has a count of ten or more. The genes are TRBV28 and TRBJ2-7, with D perhaps matching TRBD2 (5 bases). The CDR3 is 12 amino acids. Germline V gene sequence: CDR1 MDHEN, CDR2 SYDVKM. The ends were cut back, 4 bases at V and 6 bases at J, with 10 bases in the middle. This CDR3 is CASSSSRVEQYF. The DNA of the CDR3 is TGTGCCAGCAGTTCATCGAGGGTCGAGCAGTACTTC.

The rearrangement uses TRBV11-2 and TRBJ2-1; a weak D match, TRBD1 (6 bases). Trimming took 1 base from V and 8 from J, leaving 9 bases between them. Germline assignment: CDR1 SGHAT and CDR2 FQNNGV. This CDR3 is 13 amino acids long. The DNA for the CDR3 is TGTGCCAGCAGCTTAGTAACAGGGTATGAGCAGTTCTTC. Translating it yields CASSLVTGYEQFF. Complete variable domain (other parts from reference TRBV11-2 and TRBJ2-1): EAGVAQSPRYKIIEKRQSVAFWCNPISGHATLYWYQQILGQGPKLLIQFQNNGVVDDSQLPKDRFSAERLKGVDSTLKIQPAKLEDSAVYLCASSLVTGYEQFFGPGTRLTVL.

This clonotype was seen repeatedly, ten times or more. V usage is TRBV4-2 and J usage is TRBJ2-2, with 10 bases lining up with TRBD2. The CDR3 extends over 15 amino acids. V lost 3 bases and J lost 3; bases outside the gene matches: 1. Germline CDR1 LGHNA, CDR2 YNFKEQ. CDR3 sequence reads: CASSHTSGDTGELFF. The CDR3 DNA reads TGTGCCAGCAGCCATACTAGCGGGGACACCGGGGAGCTGTTTTTT.

The chain employs TRBV5-5 and TRBJ2-7; D perhaps matches TRBD1 (6 bases). The germline V gene has CDR1 SGHKS and CDR2 YYEKEE (reference sequence). Trimming shortened V by 4 bases and J by 5 bases, and 16 bases separated the two germline ends. The CDR3 totals 14 residues. CDR3 protein: CASSTRQDPHEQYF. In nucleotides, the CDR3 is TGTGCCAGCAGCACACGACAGGACCCTCACGAGCAGTACTTC.

The chain couples TRBV28 to TRBJ2-1, with 9 bases identical to TRBD1. Germline-derived CDR1 and CDR2 are MDHEN and SYDVKM. V trimming: 2 bases; J trimming: 4 bases; junction bases outside the gene matches: 3. The CDR3 is 15 residues long. The chain's CDR3 is CASSLQQGAYNEQFF. CDR3 nucleotides: TGTGCCAGCAGTTTACAACAGGGGGCTTACAATGAGCAGTTCTTC.

This clonotype was counted many times. The chain joins TRBV28 to TRBJ1-2; D unclear. Germline CDR1 and CDR2: MDHEN and SYDVKM. Trimming shortened V by 0 bases and J by 4 bases, and 3 bases separated the two germline ends. The CDR3 has 12 amino acids. The CDR3 loop reads CASSLWGYGYTF. The CDR3 bases are TGTGCCAGCAGTTTATGGGGCTATGGCTACACCTTC.

The chain couples TRBV29-1 to TRBJ1-1; D is perhaps TRBD1 (5 bases). Trimming cost V 6 bases and J 5 bases, with 16 bases left between them. The CDR3 consists of 13 residues. Germline loops: CDR1 SQVTM, CDR2 ANQGSEA. The CDR3 region is CSVAGWGVTEAFF. For the CDR3, the DNA is TGCAGCGTAGCAGGGTGGGGTGTGACTGAAGCTTTCTTT.

This clonotype was observed many times. The V and J genes are TRBV12-3 or TRBV12-4 and TRBJ2-3, with D perhaps TRBD2 (5 bases). V shed 3 bases and J shed 2 bases, with 6 bases lying between them. This CDR3 contains 13 residues. CDR3 amino acids: CASSLRVTDTQYF. DNA of the CDR3: TGTGCCAGCAGTTTGAGGGTCACAGATACGCAGTATTTT.

The rearrangement links TRBV5-1 to TRBJ2-2; possible D gene TRBD2, 5 bases. Deletions cut 7 bases from V and 1 base from J, with 14 bases between. The germline V gene encodes CDR1 SGHRS and CDR2 YFSETQ. This CDR3 has 15 amino acids. CDR3 DNA sequence: TGCGCCAGCCGGGGTGGATTCGGGAACACCGGGGAGCTGTTTTTT. This sequence encodes CASRGGFGNTGELFF.

The genes are TRBV20-1 and TRBJ2-7, with TRBD2 matching over 10 bases. The CDR3 is 15 amino acids. With 1 base clipped from V and 2 bases from J, the junction kept 5 bases outside the gene matches. Per the germline V gene, CDR1 is DFQATT and CDR2 is SNEGSKA (reference sequence). As DNA, the CDR3 is TGCAGTGCTAGAGGGGCTAGCGGGAGCCCCTACGAGCAGTACTTC. Translated, it gives CSARGASGSPYEQYF.

This chain connects TRBV4-1 to TRBJ1-2, with D unresolved. Germline CDR1 is MGHRA and CDR2 is YSYEKL. The V end was cut by 0 bases, the J end by 8 bases, with 10 bases between. The CDR3 has 13 amino acids. The CDR3 spells CASSQESGFGYTF. In DNA, the CDR3 is TGCGCCAGCAGCCAAGAATCTGGGTTCGGCTACACCTTC.

The J gene is TRBJ1-1, the V gene TRBV7-9; no reliable D call. The CDR3 length is 11 residues. The germline gives CDR1 SEHNR, CDR2 FQNEAQ (reference sequence). Trimming took 7 bases from V and 4 from J, leaving 7 bases between them. CDR3 in amino acids: CASKRGTEAFF. The DNA for the CDR3 is TGTGCCAGCAAGCGAGGCACTGAAGCTTTCTTT.